Sequencing of this TCR beta chain was carried out in a study of T and B cells in COVID-19 patients. Study summary: Blood was sampled from COVID-19 patients who were either actively infected or recovered. Critical illness requiring mechanical ventilation or extracorporeal membrane oxygenation affected about 60% of the 20 active-infection patients.

TRB was amplified from around 250-500 ng of blood genomic DNA. This clonotype was picked up many times. Multiplex PCR with BIOMED2 TRB-A/B primer pools amplified TRB rearrangements. From the multiplex PCR reads, TCRdb called clonotypes with MiXCR, one entry per CDR3 protein. Among roughly 15,000 distinct CDR3 sequences listed, 25% to 35% were seen once. Germline lookup yields CDR1 MNHEY and CDR2 SMNVEV (reference sequence). The CDR3 extends over 14 amino acids. Sequencing input: blood. This sequence joins TRBV27 and TRBJ2-2; the D is unclear. This sequence originates from a human donor who had recovered from COVID-19. CDR3 sequence reads: CAVKARARRGELFF. CDR3 nucleotides: TGTGCAGTGAAAGCTAGGGCTCGAAGAGGGGAGCTGTTTTTT.